This TCR beta chain stems from a study of patients and donors after allogeneic stem cell transplantation. TCRdb re-analysed the RT-PCR reads in MiXCR, keeping a single row per CDR3 protein. The data contain some 90,000 distinct CDR3 sequences, approximately 49% of them singletons. This CDR3 has 15 amino acids. Trimming took off 4 bases at V and 4 bases at J, with 16 bases between the two ends. This chain uses TRBV12-3 or TRBV12-4 with TRBJ1-1, with no clear D. Sequencing was performed on blood, either unsorted or a sorted T cell fraction (not recorded which). The origin of this receptor is a human donor who was either an allogeneic HSCT recipient or a stem cell or donor lymphocyte infusion donor (not recorded which). It is not recorded whose cells these are; they may come from a transplant donor. Here the CDR3 DNA reads TGTGCCAGCAGTTCCGGATTTAGACCGGGCACTGAAGCTTTCTTT. The encoded protein is CASSSGFRPGTEAFF.